These T cell receptor beta chains were read from a single sample in a study of blood T cell repertoires in COVID-19. Assay used: immunoSEQ multiplex PCR; TCRdb lists only in-frame clones, some missing. The repertoire holds fewer than 250,000 clones, with approximately 90% as singletons. Sequenced input: peripheral blood. These receptors originate from a man aged 25-45 years with COVID-19, enrolled during active disease. Each CDR3 is given with its conserved first and last residue. D genes are given only for firm matches. Clone sizes are given selectively: once, few, many, or a class where the clone is expanded.

abundance | j_gene | v_gene | d_gene | CDR3aa | CDR3nt
NA | TRBJ1-5 | TRBV7-2 | TRBD1 | CASSFDRAGSQPQHF | TGTGCCAGCAGCTTTGACAGGGCGGGGAGTCAGCCCCAGCATTTT
once | TRBJ2-1 | TRBV19 | NA | CASSLLGLSSYNEQFF | TGTGCCAGTAGTCTCCTGGGGCTGAGCTCCTACAATGAGCAGTTCTTC
NA | TRBJ1-1 | TRBV10-3 | TRBD1 | CAVTGTGWNTEAFF | TGTGCCGTGACCGGGACAGGATGGAACACTGAAGCTTTCTTT
NA | TRBJ2-7 | TRBV7-2 | NA | CASSSPRGNGPHEQYF | TGTGCCAGCAGCTCCCCGAGGGGGAATGGTCCCCACGAGCAGTACTTC
NA | TRBJ1-2 | TRBV7-3 | TRBD1 | CASSLRGDSNYGYTF | TGTGCCAGCAGCTTACGCGGGGACAGCAACTATGGCTACACCTTC
NA | TRBJ1-4 | TRBV19 | TRBD1 | CASIRMDRGNEKLFF | TGTGCCAGTATACGTATGGACAGGGGTAATGAAAAACTGTTTTTT
NA | TRBJ2-1 | TRBV29-1 | NA | CSVDMPGSYNEQFF | TGCAGCGTTGACATGCCAGGCTCCTACAATGAGCAGTTCTTC
NA | TRBJ1-2 | TRBV9 | NA | CASSVVASGYGYTF | TGTGCCAGCAGCGTAGTAGCCAGCGGTTATGGCTACACCTTC
NA | TRBJ2-5 | TRBV19 | TRBD2 | CASTNQGLAGKGETQYF | TGTGCCAGTACCAACCAGGGACTAGCGGGGAAGGGAGAGACCCAGTACTTC
NA | TRBJ1-5 | TRBV27 | TRBD1 | CASSSSGGLRGNQPQHF | TGTGCCAGCAGTTCGTCAGGGGGGTTAAGGGGCAATCAGCCCCAGCATTTT
NA | TRBJ1-2 | TRBV6-5 | NA | CASSSPGANNYGYTF | TGTGCCAGCAGTTCTCCGGGAGCCAATAACTATGGCTACACCTTC
NA | TRBJ1-4 | TRBV19 | NA | CASSSGEKLFF | TGTGCCAGTAGTTCGGGAGAAAAACTGTTTTTT
NA | TRBJ2-5 | TRBV11-3 | NA | CASSLRGRGKETQYF | TGTGCCAGCAGCTTAAGGGGGCGCGGGAAAGAGACCCAGTACTTC
once | TRBJ2-5 | TRBV7-3 | NA | CASSPTPSGETQYF | TGTGCCAGCAGCCCGACCCCTTCAGGGGAGACCCAGTACTTC
NA | TRBJ1-1 | TRBV19 | NA | CASSIVTGNTEAFF | TGTGCCAGTAGTATAGTGACAGGTAACACTGAAGCTTTCTTT
NA | TRBJ1-1 | TRBV6-2/TRBV6-3 | TRBD1 | CASSYGERGRGTEAFF | TGTGCCAGCAGTTACGGGGAGAGGGGGCGGGGTACTGAAGCTTTCTTT
NA | TRBJ2-2 | TRBV6-5 | NA | CASRAGTNTGELFF | TGTGCCAGCAGGGCAGGGACGAACACCGGGGAGCTGTTTTTT
NA | TRBJ1-1 | TRBV29-1 | NA | CSVEDWSGRAFF | TGCAGCGTTGAAGATTGGTCGGGTCGAGCTTTCTTT
NA | TRBJ2-5 | TRBV7-2 | TRBD2 | CASRGTSGGPKYF | TGTGCCAGCAGAGGGACTAGCGGGGGACCTAAGTACTTC